These 8 T cell receptor beta chains were all obtained from the same sample, sequenced in a study of cytomegalovirus exposure and HLA in healthy donors. It was with 60 Vbeta and 13 Jbeta primers that the PCR ran. Measured with immunoSEQ multiplex PCR; TCRdb has only the in-frame clones, and not every one. The sample includes around 130,000 clones, around 80% of them seen just once. The sequencing input was PBMCs. Every receptor here comes from a man aged 30 to 39 in good health and CMV-seronegative.

This rearrangement joins TRBV19 to TRBJ1-4, with TRBD1 identical over 8 bases. V was clipped by 3 bases and J by 4 bases; unmatched bases: 7. There are 16 residues in the CDR3. CDR1 is LNHDA, CDR2 SQIVND, per germline (reference sequence). CDR3 amino acids: CASSIPRGRGNEKLFF. The CDR3 DNA sequence: TGTGCCAGTAGTATCCCCAGGGGGCGAGGTAATGAAAAACTGTTTTTT.

V and J are TRBV4-2 and TRBJ2-3; TRBD2 matches 7 bases. This CDR3 has 19 residues. Per the germline V gene, CDR1 is LGHNA and CDR2 is YNFKEQ. V was clipped by 0 bases and J by 0 bases; unmatched bases: 12. The CDR3 here is CASSQDGGVAGHSTDTQYF. The DNA for the CDR3 is TGTGCCAGCAGCCAAGATGGGGGGGTAGCGGGCCATAGCACAGATACGCAGTATTTT.

The chain combines TRBV19 with TRBJ1-5; maybe TRBD1 (6 bases). Trimming took off 4 bases at V and 1 base at J, with 20 bases between the two ends. This CDR3 spans 18 amino acids. Germline CDR1 and CDR2: LNHDA and SQIVND (reference sequence). The CDR3 nucleotides read TGTGCCAGTAGTACGGTTATACAGGGAACTGGGAGCAATCAGCCCCAGCATTTT. It is translated as CASSTVIQGTGSNQPQHF.

This clone was seen many times. V usage is TRBV5-4 and J usage is TRBJ2-7, with D perhaps matching TRBD2 (5 bases). Trimming shortened V by 0 bases and J by 7 bases, and 14 bases separated the two germline ends. This CDR3 contains 14 residues. Germline V gene lookup returns CDR1 SGHNT and CDR2 YYREEE (reference sequence). The CDR3 DNA reads TGTGCCAGCAGCTTGGGTAAAAAGGGAGAGGAGCAGTACTTC. The encoded protein is CASSLGKKGEEQYF.

V usage is TRBV27 and J usage is TRBJ2-7; tentative D call: TRBD2 (6 bases). Trimming pared 5 bases from V and 5 bases from J, leaving 16 bases between. There are 14 residues in the CDR3. Germline V gene lookup returns CDR1 MNHEY and CDR2 SMNVEV (reference sequence). DNA of the CDR3: TGTGCCAGCAGTATCGTTAGCGGTTTTGACGAGCAGTACTTC. This sequence encodes CASSIVSGFDEQYF.

The rearrangement joins TRBV6-5 to TRBJ1-6; 12 nucleotides agree with TRBD1. CDR3 length equals 14 residues. The germline gives CDR1 MNHEY, CDR2 SVGAGI. V dropped 8 bases and J dropped 7; count of bases not matched to a gene: 3. CDR3 in amino acids: CASAGTGGNSPLHF. CDR3 nucleotide sequence: TGTGCCAGCGCCGGGACAGGGGGCAATTCACCCCTCCACTTT.

The chain links TRBV7-5 to TRBJ2-5; the table assigns TRBD1, which was not confirmed against the DNA. TRBV7-5 is shown as a pseudogene. CDR3 size: 16 residues. This CDR3 is CARSLAPGTGKETQYF. The CDR3 bases are TGTGCCAGAAGCTTAGCCCCCGGGACAGGGAAAGAGACCCAGTACTTC.

The sample holds one count of this clone. The chain links TRBV6-5 to TRBJ2-5; D possibly corresponds to TRBD1 (5 bases). Trimming took off 0 bases at V and 2 bases at J, with 13 bases between the two ends. This CDR3 is 16 amino acids long. Germline CDR1 and CDR2: MNHEY and SVGAGI. CDR3 coding DNA: TGTGCCAGCAGTTACTCCTGGCTGCCAGGGCAAGAGACCCAGTACTTC. Encoded protein: CASSYSWLPGQETQYF.